The entry that follows covers one T cell receptor (beta chain) sequence. Its antigen remains unidentified. This table comes from immunoSEQ multiplex PCR, and its TCRdb copy is limited to in-frame clones, with some not included. Among about 2.2 million clones listed, over 85% were seen once. These data are taken from a study of shared clonotypes between healthy human individuals. Study-wide context: Each donor contributed plates that comprised three CD4 naive, three CD4 memory, two CD8 naive and one CD8 memory. Findings and caveats of the study: On the whole, naive subsets had larger estimated richness than memory subsets had.

Naive CD8 cells, CD45RO-negative and positively selected for CCR7, excluded terminally differentiated effector memory CD45RA+ cells. The receptor was derived from a man aged 18 to 30 in good health. Some clones in this sample may be carry-over from other donors' samples. The sequenced sample consisted of naive CD8+ T cells from PBMCs.

The CDR3 loop reads CASLRSGMDEKLFF. In nucleotides, the CDR3 is TGTGCCAGCTTGAGATCAGGGATGGATGAAAAACTGTTTTTT. This chain uses TRBV4-2 with TRBJ1-4; perhaps TRBD1 as D (5 bases). The CDR3 consists of 14 residues. Germline V lookup: CDR1 LGHNA, CDR2 YNFKEQ. V lost 8 bases to trimming and J lost 6 bases, with 16 bases between them.